Below are 21 T cell receptor beta chains sequenced from a single sample in a study of cytomegalovirus exposure and HLA in healthy donors. PCR was performed using 60 Vbeta and 13 Jbeta primers. Sequencing was performed with immunoSEQ multiplex PCR; in TCRdb, only in-frame clones are kept and a portion is missing. Of around 190,000 clones in the sample, roughly 86% were seen once. The sequencing input was PBMCs. Source of these receptors: a woman aged 18-29 years in good health and CMV-seronegative.

The chain has TRBV4-3 and TRBJ2-3, with 10 positions matching TRBD2. V lost 0 bases, J lost 3 bases, and 9 bases stayed unmatched. Germline lookup yields CDR1 LGHNA and CDR2 YSLEER. The CDR3 sequence is 18 residues long. CDR3 DNA sequence: TGCGCCAGCAGCCAAGAAGGGCTAGCGGGAGATTTTACAGATACGCAGTATTTT. Its translation: CASSQEGLAGDFTDTQYF.

This CDR3 is CASSSSGDTQYF. The CDR3 DNA follows: TGTGCCAGCAGTTCATCCGGGGATACGCAGTATTTT. The rearrangement joins TRBV27 to TRBJ2-3, with D unresolved. The CDR3 is 12 amino acids. Trimming took off 4 bases at V and 6 bases at J, with 8 bases between the two ends. Germline V gene lookup returns CDR1 MNHEY and CDR2 SMNVEV (reference sequence).

DNA for the CDR3: TGTGCCAGCAGTCTAACAGGGTCCCCAGAGACCCAGTACTTC. It encodes CASSLTGSPETQYF. The V call is TRBV6-1, the J call TRBJ2-5, with D tentatively TRBD1 (6 bases). The CDR3 length is 14 residues. CDR1 and CDR2 (germline): MNHNS, SASEGT. V lost 5 bases and J lost 4, with 14 bases in between.

V and J are TRBV19 and TRBJ1-5, with 7 bases matching TRBD1. The ends lost 7 bases at V and 4 bases at J; junction bases unmatched: 7. This CDR3 is built from 14 residues. Germline CDR1 and CDR2: LNHDA and SQIVND (reference sequence). The CDR3 sequence is CASNPTGSNQPQHF. CDR3 DNA sequence: TGTGCCAGTAACCCGACAGGGTCGAATCAGCCCCAGCATTTT.

This clone was seen a single time. CDR3 in DNA: TGTGCCAGCAGTCGGGTAGACGAGCAGTTCTTC. Translating gives CASSRVDEQFF. This sequence joins TRBV6-6 and TRBJ2-1; D is ambiguous. This CDR3 contains 11 residues. Germline assignment: CDR1 MNHNY and CDR2 SVGAGI (reference sequence). V was pared by 5 bases and J by 10 bases, with 9 bases between.

The chain has TRBV15 and TRBJ2-1; 10 bases align to TRBD2. The CDR3 runs 16 residues. J was trimmed by 4 bases and V by 0 bases; bases with no gene match: 3. Germline V CDR1 and CDR2: LNHNV, YYDKDF (reference sequence). CDR3 sequence: CATSRDGTSVYNEQFF. The CDR3 DNA is TGTGCCACCAGCAGAGATGGGACTAGCGTGTACAATGAGCAGTTCTTC.

J is TRBJ2-5 and V is TRBV7-9, with TRBD2 identical over 7 bases. The germline gives CDR1 SEHNR, CDR2 FQNEAQ (reference sequence). Trimming at V came to 3 bases and at J to 2 bases, leaving 6 bases not matched to a gene. The CDR3 consists of 15 residues. Here the CDR3 reads CASSFAGDLQETQYF. CDR3 in DNA: TGTGCCAGCAGCTTCGCGGGGGACCTTCAAGAGACCCAGTACTTC.

The chain has TRBV7-3 and TRBJ2-5, with D possibly being TRBD1 (6 bases). CDR3 length: 16 amino acids. CDR1 and CDR2 (germline): SGHTA, FQGTGA. V shed 1 base and J shed 4 bases, with 16 bases lying between them. The CDR3 loop reads CASSLNVGTGLETQYF. In DNA, the CDR3 is TGTGCCAGCAGCTTAAACGTGGGAACAGGGTTAGAGACCCAGTACTTC. The full variable domain, in which reference TRBV7-3 and TRBJ2-5 provide the parts outside the CDR3, is GAGVSQTPSNKVTEKGKYVELRCDPISGHTALYWYRQSLGQGPEFLIYFQGTGAADDSGLPNDRFFAVRPEGSVSTLKIQRTERGDSAVYLCASSLNVGTGLETQYFGPGTRLLVL.

The chain is built from TRBV9 and TRBJ2-1; 9 nucleotides agree with TRBD2. This CDR3 has 16 residues. Germline assignment: CDR1 SGDLS and CDR2 YYNGEE. The V gene end was trimmed by 4 bases and the J gene end by 6 bases; junction bases not matched to a gene: 11. CDR3 region: CASSPVGGRASNEQFF. The CDR3 DNA sequence: TGTGCCAGCAGCCCGGTGGGCGGGAGGGCATCCAATGAGCAGTTCTTC.

This clone was seen once. This chain connects TRBV2 to TRBJ1-5; TRBD1 is a possible D gene (5 bases). The V and J ends lost 6 bases and 5 bases respectively, with 14 bases between them. Germline V gene data show CDR1 as SNHLY and CDR2 as FYNNEI. CDR3 length: 14 amino acids. CDR3 sequence reads: CASSQGLRDQPQHF. The CDR3 coding sequence is TGTGCCAGCAGCCAGGGACTCCGGGATCAGCCCCAGCATTTT.

V is TRBV6-6 and J is TRBJ1-5; no definite D call. The V gene's germline CDR1 is MNHNY and CDR2 SVGAGI (reference sequence). CDR3 length: 14 residues. V was trimmed by 2 bases and J by 2 bases, leaving 7 bases between them. As DNA, the CDR3 is TGTGCCAGCAGTTACCGGGAGGGCAATCAGCCCCAGCATTTT. Its translation: CASSYREGNQPQHF.

The chain employs TRBV9 and TRBJ1-6; TRBD1 matches at 9 bases. Germline loops: CDR1 SGDLS, CDR2 YYNGEE. The CDR3 totals 17 residues. Trimming removed 4 bases from V and 7 bases from J; junction bases left unmatched: 12. The CDR3 sequence is CASSFSWAGTGNSPLHF. CDR3 coding DNA: TGTGCCAGCAGCTTCTCCTGGGCGGGGACAGGGAATTCACCCCTCCACTTT.

The genes are TRBV5-4 and TRBJ2-7; 9 bases map to TRBD2. This CDR3 region has 13 residues. The ends lost 2 bases at V and 6 bases at J; junction bases unmatched: 3. From germline, CDR1 is SGHNT and CDR2 YYREEE (reference sequence). The CDR3 loop reads CASSFSGSSEQYF. The CDR3 nucleotides read TGTGCCAGCAGCTTTAGCGGGAGTAGCGAGCAGTACTTC. The whole variable domain, remainder taken from reference TRBV5-4 and TRBJ2-7, is ETGVTQSPTHLIKTRGQQVTLRCSSQSGHNTVSWYQQALGQGPQFIFQYYREEENGRGNFPPRFSGLQFPNYSSELNVNALELDDSALYLCASSFSGSSEQYFGPGTRLTVT.

The chain couples TRBV7-2 to TRBJ2-5; the D gene is possibly TRBD1 (5 bases). This CDR3 spans 12 amino acids. CDR1 is SGHTA, CDR2 FQGNSA, per germline. Trimming removed 4 bases at V and 4 bases at J, with 7 bases between. CDR3 region: CASSSQGETQYF. The CDR3 DNA reads as TGTGCCAGCAGCTCGCAGGGAGAGACCCAGTACTTC.

The chain uses TRBV19 and TRBJ2-5; no firm D call. The V gene's germline CDR1 is LNHDA and CDR2 SQIVND (reference sequence). Between the trimmed V and J ends, which lost 2 bases and 5 bases, there was a span of 9 bases. This CDR3 spans 13 amino acids. CDR3 amino acids: CASSISLLETQYF. CDR3 nucleotide sequence: TGTGCCAGTAGTATAAGCCTGCTGGAGACCCAGTACTTC.

The genes are TRBV30 and TRBJ2-5, with TRBD2 matching over 9 bases. The CDR3 spans 14 residues. Trimming removed 5 bases from V and 5 bases from J; junction bases left unmatched: 9. Germline assignment: CDR1 GTSNPN and CDR2 SVGIG (reference sequence). The DNA of the CDR3 is TGTGCCTGGGAAGAGGGACTAGCCGAGGAGACCCAGTACTTC. This encodes CAWEEGLAEETQYF.

The chain joins TRBV6-1 to TRBJ2-7, with TRBD1 matching over 8 bases. Germline V gene data show CDR1 as MNHNS and CDR2 as SASEGT. The V segment lost 8 bases and the J segment 4 bases; nucleotides outside the gene matches: 7. This CDR3 comprises 13 residues. This CDR3 reads CASHAGTGYEQYF. CDR3 nucleotide sequence: TGTGCCAGCCACGCCGGGACAGGATACGAGCAGTACTTC.

The V call is TRBV29-1, the J call TRBJ2-7; 8 nucleotides align to TRBD1. CDR3 length: 14 amino acids. V shed 7 bases and J 5 bases; nucleotides not matched to a gene: 13. Germline V gene lookup returns CDR1 SQVTM and CDR2 ANQGSEA. CDR3 amino acids: CSAKDRATPDEQYF. The CDR3 DNA reads TGCAGCGCCAAGGACAGGGCGACCCCCGACGAGCAGTACTTC.

The V gene is TRBV6-1, the J gene TRBJ1-3, with no clear D. From germline, CDR1 is MNHNS and CDR2 SASEGT. The germline V and J ends were trimmed by 3 bases and 4 bases, with 16 bases remaining between them. CDR3 length: 16 residues. The CDR3 coding sequence is TGTGCCAGCAGTGATTTATACCGGGCGGGAGGAAACACCATATATTTT. This sequence encodes CASSDLYRAGGNTIYF.

The genes are TRBV9 and TRBJ2-1; 12 nucleotides line up with TRBD2. The V gene end was trimmed by 4 bases and the J gene end by 0 bases; junction bases not matched to a gene: 5. The CDR3 has 17 amino acids. Germline CDR1 SGDLS, CDR2 YYNGEE. CDR3 bases: TGTGCCAGCAGCCCGCGGACTAGCGGGGCCTCCTACAATGAGCAGTTCTTC. Residues: CASSPRTSGASYNEQFF.

The chain recombines TRBV19 with TRBJ2-1; maybe TRBD2 (6 bases). Germline CDR1 and CDR2: LNHDA and SQIVND (reference sequence). V was shortened by 7 bases and J by 7 bases, with 23 bases between the two germline ends. The CDR3 runs to 16 residues. CDR3 coding DNA: TGTGCCAGTATAACAAGATCGGGAGCCGCCGGAAATGAGCAGTTCTTC. Encoded protein: CASITRSGAAGNEQFF.